The 22 T cell receptor beta chains below all came from one sample that was sequenced in a study of T-cell reconstitution after alpha-beta-depleted transplantation in children (dated by TCRdb to 2016 to 2017). Libraries were built with PCR. Reads for this sample came from an Illumina HiSeq 2500. To normalize quantification of the TCRbeta repertoire, the TCR libraries were built with molecular barcoding that relied on unique molecular identifiers. TCRdb reworked the public reads: Q25 trimming with fastp, MiXCR clone assembly, productive beta chains retained. Entries are consolidated by CDR3 protein sequence, retaining the most common genes and DNA. The table for this sample lists about 540,000 distinct CDR3 sequences; approximately 16% of them were counted only once. The ten largest clones add up to roughly 3.3% of the sample. The material was PBMCs from the stem cell graft donor, obtained from the stem cell graft. All receptors come from a human donor who donated a stem cell graft to a child with acute lymphoblastic leukemia.

This clonotype was observed a few times. The chain couples TRBV6-4 to TRBJ2-7, with D uncertain. V was pared by 10 bases and J by 6 bases, with 16 bases between. The CDR3 has 12 residues. Germline V CDR1 and CDR2: MRHNA, SNTAGT. Here the CDR3 reads CAISDGRFEQYF. The DNA of the CDR3 is TGTGCCATCTCGGACGGCCGTTTCGAGCAGTACTTC.

This clonotype was seen ten or more times. J is TRBJ2-7 and V is TRBV25-1; D not resolved. Germline CDR1 reads MGHDK; CDR2 reads SYGVNS. CDR3 length: 12 amino acids. Trimming removed 4 bases from V and 3 bases from J, with 7 bases in between. DNA of the CDR3: TGTGCCAGCAGTGTCGGAAGCTACGAGCAGTACTTC. Protein: CASSVGSYEQYF.

This clonotype was counted only a few times. The genes are TRBV7-9 and TRBJ2-1; D may be TRBD2 (5 bases). The CDR3 is 15 amino acids. Trimming removed 5 bases from V and 0 bases from J, with 11 bases in between. Germline V gene data show CDR1 as SEHNR and CDR2 as FQNEAQ (reference sequence). The CDR3 here is CASSPFRDSYNEQFF. The CDR3 nucleotides read TGTGCCAGCAGCCCCTTCCGGGACTCCTACAATGAGCAGTTCTTC.

This clonotype was observed a few times. The chain couples TRBV10-3 to TRBJ2-5; TRBD2 matches at 11 bases. The V gene end was trimmed by 3 bases and the J gene end by 5 bases; junction bases not matched to a gene: 5. The CDR3 loop spans 15 amino acids. Germline lookup yields CDR1 ENHRY and CDR2 SYGVKD. The CDR3 coding sequence is TGTGCCATCAGTGATCCGGGACTAGCGGCCGAGACCCAGTACTTC. Its translation: CAISDPGLAAETQYF.

The rearrangement joins TRBV5-1 to TRBJ2-1; 7 positions match TRBD2. Germline assignment: CDR1 SGHRS and CDR2 YFSETQ. Trimming at V came to 3 bases and at J to 4 bases, leaving 10 bases not matched to a gene. The CDR3 length is 16 residues. The chain's CDR3 is CASSWGGTYAYNEQFF. The CDR3 DNA follows: TGCGCCAGCAGCTGGGGGGGGACGTACGCTTACAATGAGCAGTTCTTC.

Written as DNA, the CDR3 is TGTGCCAGCAGTTTAAAAGGGACCCCCACAGATACGCAGTATTTT. It yields the protein CASSLKGTPTDTQYF. V and J are TRBV12-3 or TRBV12-4 and TRBJ2-3; D is tentatively TRBD1 or TRBD2 (5 bases each). The ends were cut back, 2 bases at V and 2 bases at J, with 11 bases in the middle. The CDR3 runs to 15 residues.

The chain joins TRBV6-1 to TRBJ2-1; 7 nucleotides agree with TRBD1. Trimming removed 7 bases from V and 2 bases from J; junction bases left unmatched: 2. The germline CDR1 and CDR2 sequences are MNHNS and SASEGT. The CDR3 consists of 13 residues. CDR3 amino acids: CASITGAYNEQFF. The CDR3 DNA sequence: TGTGCCAGCATAACAGGGGCCTACAATGAGCAGTTCTTC.

As DNA, the CDR3 is TGTGCCAGTAGTCGCTACCTACAGGGTGGTAGCTACGAGCAGTACTTC. Translated, it gives CASSRYLQGGSYEQYF. The chain carries TRBV19 and TRBJ2-7; the D gene is possibly TRBD1 (6 bases). The CDR3 runs to 16 residues. The germline V gene encodes CDR1 LNHDA and CDR2 SQIVND (reference sequence). Between the trimmed V and J ends, which lost 5 bases and 3 bases, there was a span of 20 bases.

The V and J genes are TRBV5-1 and TRBJ2-1; D not certain. CDR1 is SGHRS and CDR2 is YFSETQ in the germline V gene. This CDR3 has 18 residues. V gave up 0 bases and J gave up 0 bases, with 16 bases separating them. The CDR3 here is CASSLEGPASYSYNEQFF. The CDR3 DNA follows: TGCGCCAGCAGCTTGGAAGGGCCAGCGTCCTACTCCTACAATGAGCAGTTCTTC. Full variable domain (rest looked up from reference TRBV5-1 and TRBJ2-1): KAGVTQTPRYLIKTRGQQVTLSCSPISGHRSVSWYQQTPGQGLQFLFEYFSETQRNKGNFPGRFSGRQFSNSRSEMNVSTLELGDSALYLCASSLEGPASYSYNEQFFGPGTRLTVL.

This chain links TRBV25-1 with TRBJ2-1; D may be TRBD1 (5 bases). Trimming took 5 bases from V and 4 from J, leaving 12 bases between them. The CDR3 spans 14 residues. In germline, CDR1 is MGHDK, CDR2 SYGVNS. The DNA for the CDR3 is TGTGCCAGCAGTTGGCCAGGGAAGTACAATGAGCAGTTCTTC. Translating gives CASSWPGKYNEQFF.

The chain's CDR3 is CASRGQLHQPQHF. CDR3 nucleotide sequence: TGTGCCAGCAGGGGACAGTTACATCAGCCCCAGCATTTT. V gene TRBV12-3 or TRBV12-4 combines with J gene TRBJ1-5; 7 nucleotides line up with TRBD1. The CDR3 extends over 13 amino acids. The J segment lost 5 bases and the V segment lost 6 bases, leaving 4 bases of the junction unmatched.

The chain joins TRBV7-9 to TRBJ2-2, with 9 bases lining up with TRBD2. The CDR3 runs to 15 residues. Trimming cost V 7 bases and J 5 bases; bases outside gene matches: 8. Germline CDR1 is SEHNR and CDR2 is FQNEAQ (reference sequence). CDR3 loop: CASNEPLAGTGELFF. In nucleotides, the CDR3 is TGTGCCAGCAACGAGCCGCTAGCGGGGACCGGGGAGCTGTTTTTT.

This clonotype was seen a few times. This chain joins TRBV5-1 and TRBJ2-1; D unclear. The CDR3 loop spans 13 amino acids. CDR1 and CDR2 from the germline V gene are SGHRS and YFSETQ. V was pared by 2 bases and J by 10 bases, with 13 bases between. The CDR3 region is CASSFWPGEEQFF. CDR3 DNA sequence: TGCGCCAGCAGCTTTTGGCCTGGCGAAGAGCAGTTCTTC.

This rearrangement joins TRBV7-6 to TRBJ1-6; 8 nucleotides align to TRBD1. The CDR3 has 15 residues. From germline, CDR1 is SGHVS and CDR2 FNYEAQ. Unmatched junction bases numbered 8, after V lost 5 bases and J lost 8 bases. The CDR3 DNA reads as TGTGCCAGCAGCATTGAGGACAGGGCGGATTCACCCCTCCACTTT. Its protein product is CASSIEDRADSPLHF.

The chain recombines TRBV18 with TRBJ2-3, with 8 bases that match TRBD2. Germline CDR1 is KGHSH and CDR2 is LQKENI. V shed 2 bases, J shed 13 bases, and the junction held 8 bases outside the gene matches. CDR3 length: 13 amino acids. The CDR3 is CASSPNLQREKYF. CDR3 in DNA: TGTGCCAGCTCACCAAATCTTCAGCGGGAGAAGTATTTT.

This clonotype was observed a handful of times. V gene TRBV27 combines with J gene TRBJ1-5; possibly TRBD1 for D (6 bases). This CDR3 has 13 amino acids. The V end was cut by 2 bases, the J end by 7 bases, with 9 bases between. The V gene's germline CDR1 is MNHEY and CDR2 SMNVEV (reference sequence). CDR3 residues: CASSLRDTQPQHF. The CDR3, as DNA: TGTGCCAGCAGTTTAAGGGACACCCAGCCCCAGCATTTT.

The V gene is TRBV5-5, the J gene TRBJ2-1; maybe TRBD2 (5 bases). V was pared by 2 bases and J by 8 bases, with 14 bases between. Germline CDR1 and CDR2: SGHKS and YYEKEE (reference sequence). The CDR3 covers 14 residues. The CDR3 DNA reads as TGTGCCAGCAGCTTCTTTGGTAGCGAGGATGAGCAGTTCTTC. This gives the protein CASSFFGSEDEQFF. Full variable domain (missing parts from reference TRBV5-5 and TRBJ2-1): DAGVTQSPTHLIKTRGQQVTLRCSPISGHKSVSWYQQVLGQGPQFIFQYYEKEERGRGNFPDRFSARQFPNYSSELNVNALLLGDSALYLCASSFFGSEDEQFFGPGTRLTVL.

For this clonotype: Relative to the germline gene, one junction end is altered; a read error may explain this. The chain joins TRBV5-6 to TRBJ2-1, with D possibly being TRBD1 (6 bases). Per germline, CDR1 SGHDT and CDR2 YYEEEE. The CDR3 is 13 amino acids. Here the CDR3 reads CASSSTGANGQFF. In nucleotides, the CDR3 is TGTGCCAGCAGCTCGACAGGAGCCAATGGGCAGTTCTTC.

This clonotype was seen a handful of times. The rearrangement uses TRBV7-9 and TRBJ2-5, with D hard to call. Germline CDR1 and CDR2: SEHNR and FQNEAQ (reference sequence). The CDR3 spans 14 residues. V was cut by 1 base and J by 4 bases, with 10 bases left in between. The CDR3 loop is CASSLVEVGETQYF. CDR3 DNA: TGTGCCAGCAGCTTAGTAGAGGTGGGAGAGACCCAGTACTTC.

In its sample, this clonotype was seen a few times. The chain combines TRBV10-3 with TRBJ1-5; D is perhaps TRBD1 (5 bases). Trimming stripped 4 bases from V and 0 bases from J, with 16 bases between. Looked up from germline, CDR1 is ENHRY and CDR2 is SYGVKD. The CDR3 has 17 amino acids. The CDR3 sequence: CAISGGVGDGSNQPQHF. CDR3 DNA: TGTGCCATCAGTGGAGGGGTTGGGGACGGTAGCAATCAGCCCCAGCATTTT.

There are a few counts of this clonotype. This chain joins TRBV6-1 and TRBJ2-1; 11 bases match TRBD2. The V gene's germline CDR1 is MNHNS and CDR2 SASEGT. The V segment lost 7 bases and the J segment 4 bases; nucleotides outside the gene matches: 9. CDR3 length: 16 residues. The CDR3 protein is CASTKTGTSGYNEQFF. The DNA for the CDR3 is TGTGCCAGCACCAAAACCGGGACTAGCGGTTACAATGAGCAGTTCTTC.

This clonotype was detected a few times. The V call is TRBV3-1, the J call TRBJ2-3; 9 bases map to TRBD2. Germline V gives CDR1 LGHDT, CDR2 YNNKEL (reference sequence). Germline trimming cut 0 bases from V and 4 bases from J; bases unmatched to any gene: 8. The CDR3 runs to 17 residues. In DNA form, the CDR3 reads TGTGCCAGCAGCCAAGATCTTGGGACTAGCTTACCAGATACGCAGTATTTT. It yields the protein CASSQDLGTSLPDTQYF.